These T cell receptor beta chains were read from a single sample in a study of blood T cell repertoires in COVID-19. The table came from immunoSEQ multiplex PCR; TCRdb's copy has only in-frame clones and leaves some out. Of approximately 62,000 clones in the sample, roughly four fifths were seen once. The sample was peripheral blood. The receptors come from a woman aged 45 to 65 with active or convalescent COVID-19. Each CDR3 is given with its conserved first and last residue. The order of the fields is J gene, V gene, clone size, D gene, CDR3 DNA, CDR3 protein. The D gene is left open where the match is weak. Not every row has a clone size; where given, it reads once, few, many or a size class.

TRBJ1-3 TRBV29-1 - TRBD1 TGCAGCGTTGAAGGAGGGGGCCGAAACACCATATATTTT CSVEGGGRNTIYF
TRBJ2-1 TRBV12-3/TRBV12-4 - - TGTGCCAGCAGTTTAGGTGGCGGCCATGAGCAGTTCTTC CASSLGGGHEQFF
TRBJ2-1 TRBV4-1 few TRBD2 TGCGCCAGCAGTCATTCCGGGACTAGCGGCAATGAGCAGTTCTTC CASSHSGTSGNEQFF
TRBJ2-1 TRBV19 - TRBD1 TGTGCCAGTGGACAGGGGAACTACAATGAGCAGTTCTTC CASGQGNYNEQFF
TRBJ1-5 TRBV9 - - TGTGCCAGCAGCGTAGGGCCACATCAGCCCCAGCATTTT CASSVGPHQPQHF
TRBJ1-5 TRBV4-1 - - TGCGCCAGCAGCCAAGATAGTTCCCGGAGGAATCAGCCCCAGCATTTT CASSQDSSRRNQPQHF
TRBJ1-6 TRBV15 few - TGTGCCACCAGCCCCTGGGGCGCCGGCGGATCACCCCTCCACTTT CATSPWGAGGSPLHF
TRBJ2-3 TRBV19 - - TGTGCCAGTAGTATTTACAGCACTAGCACAGATACGCAGTATTTT CASSIYSTSTDTQYF
TRBJ2-1 TRBV7-9 - TRBD2 TGTGCCAGCAGCTTAGGGCGCTTTAGCGGGAGGCTCTACAATGAGCAGTTCTTC CASSLGRFSGRLYNEQFF
TRBJ1-5 TRBV12-3/TRBV12-4 many TRBD1 TGTGCCAGCAAGACAGGGAGCCAGCCCCAGCATTTT CASKTGSQPQHF
TRBJ2-1 TRBV9 - TRBD2 TGTGCCAGCAGCCGAGGGAGGGGACGCAATGAGCAGTTCTTC CASSRGRGRNEQFF
TRBJ1-1 TRBV25-1 - - TGTGCCAGCAGTGAACAAGCCGGGACAACTGCCGAAGCTTTCTTT CASSEQAGTTAEAFF
TRBJ1-4 TRBV10-2 few TRBD1 TGCGCCAGCACCAGGGGGCGAGCAACTAATGAAAAACTGTTTTTT CASTRGRATNEKLFF
TRBJ2-5 TRBV3-1/TRBV3-2 - - TGTGCCAGCAGCCCGACAGGTCGACAAGAGACCCAGTACTTC CASSPTGRQETQYF
TRBJ1-2 TRBV24-1 few TRBD1 TGTGCCACCAGCCAGGGGGTAGAAGGCTACACCTTC CATSQGVEGYTF
TRBJ1-3 TRBV29-1 - TRBD1 TGCAGCGTTCTGGGACAGGGGAGCTCTGGAAACACCATATATTTT CSVLGQGSSGNTIYF
TRBJ1-1 TRBV3-1/TRBV3-2 - - TGTGCCAGCAGCCAAGTTTCTTCCGGGGGGTGGGGAACTGAAGCTTTCTTT CASSQVSSGGWGTEAFF
TRBJ2-3 TRBV10-2 - TRBD1 TGCGCCAGCAGTGAAGCACGGACAGGGGGCACAGATACGCAGTATTTT CASSEARTGGTDTQYF
TRBJ1-1 TRBV4-3 - - TGCGCCAGCAGCCAAGATTGGGCAGCGGGGGGTTCTGAAGCTTTCTTT CASSQDWAAGGSEAFF
TRBJ2-3 TRBV7-9 - - TGTGCCAGCAGCCCCGGGGGGCGCACAGATACGCAGTATTTT CASSPGGRTDTQYF
TRBJ2-2 TRBV9 - TRBD2 TGTGCCAGCAGCGGCCTTCGGGAGCGGGAAGCCGGGGAGCTGTTTTTT CASSGLREREAGELFF
TRBJ2-7 TRBV29-1 few - TGCAGCGTTGAACGGGGACTCTACGGCGGGCAGTACTTC CSVERGLYGGQYF
TRBJ1-5 TRBV5-1 - TRBD1 TGCGCCAGCAGCCCAACGACAGGGAGCAATCAGCCCCAGCATTTT CASSPTTGSNQPQHF
TRBJ2-7 TRBV7-8 - - TGTGCCAGCAGCTTAGGACAGAGAGTCTACGAGCAGTACTTC CASSLGQRVYEQYF
TRBJ1-5 TRBV5-1 - TRBD1 TGCGCCAGCAGCCCGACAGGGTTTGGCAATCAGCCCCAGCATTTT CASSPTGFGNQPQHF
TRBJ2-4 TRBV10-1 - - TGCGCCAGCAGTGAGGGTAGGGGGGGCGCGGAATATAACATTCAGTACTTC CASSEGRGGAEYNIQYF
TRBJ2-2 TRBV5-1 - - TGCGCCAGCAGCTTGGCCAGGGCCACCGGGGAGCTGTTTTTT CASSLARATGELFF
TRBJ2-3 TRBV4-3 - - TGCGCCAGCAGCCAAGAAAATCCAGGGGGCACAGATACGCAGTATTTT CASSQENPGGTDTQYF
TRBJ2-7 TRBV9 - - TGTGCCAGCAGCGGCCGGGACTCCGTAGACGAGCAGTACTTC CASSGRDSVDEQYF
TRBJ1-2 TRBV7-3 few - TGTGCCAGCAGCTTAGTCCCAGGGAATGGCTACACCTTC CASSLVPGNGYTF
TRBJ2-5 TRBV5-1 - TRBD1 TGCGCCAGCAGCTTGGGGACAGGGGAATTAGAGACCCAGTACTTC CASSLGTGELETQYF
TRBJ1-1 TRBV19 - - TGTGCCAGCTCCAGGGCTCCGAACACTGAAGCTTTCTTT CASSRAPNTEAFF
TRBJ2-5 TRBV7-9 - TRBD2 TGTGCCAGCAGCTATGCGGGGGCCCAGTACTTC CASSYAGAQYF
TRBJ1-2 TRBV10-3 - - TGTGCCATCAGTCCACGTACCGGGACACACTATGGCTACACCTTC CAISPRTGTHYGYTF
TRBJ2-5 TRBV18 - TRBD1 TGTGCCAGCTCACCACCGGGACAGGGTCAAGAGACCCAGTACTTC CASSPPGQGQETQYF
TRBJ1-1 TRBV29-1 few - TGCAGCGTTGAAGATCTTAGGGGCATGAGGACTGAAGCTTTCTTT CSVEDLRGMRTEAFF
TRBJ1-2 TRBV4-2 - - TGTGCCAGCAGCCAAGACAGGGGATCCCATGGCTACACCTTC CASSQDRGSHGYTF
TRBJ1-1 TRBV5-1 once TRBD1 TGCGCCAGCAGCTCGGGACAGGGGGGCACTGAAGCTTTCTTT CASSSGQGGTEAFF
TRBJ1-2 TRBV4-3 few - TGCGCCAGCAGCCACGACAGAGTCCCCTATGGCTACACCTTC CASSHDRVPYGYTF
TRBJ1-2 TRBV6-2/TRBV6-3 - - TGTGCCAGCAGTTACACAGGGATGAACTATGGCTACACCTTC CASSYTGMNYGYTF
TRBJ1-3 TRBV7-2 - - TGTGCCAGCAGCTCAGGGCCGGCCGGAAACACCATATATTTT CASSSGPAGNTIYF
TRBJ1-4 TRBV30 - TRBD1 TGTGCCTGGAGCCCGGACAGGGTGGGTGAAAAACTGTTTTTT CAWSPDRVGEKLFF